This T cell receptor beta chain came from a study of cytomegalovirus exposure and HLA in healthy donors. Across the study: An earlier analysis found fewer than 140 million unique TCR beta sequences from roughly 170 million T cells. Findings and limits, study-wide: A later analysis appeared to link common viral pathogens to several of the most significant clusters. For TCR beta chains, V- and J-gene trimming was later linked to a missense DCLRE1C variant.

While unrecorded immune exposures were likely, the donors were nominally healthy when sampled. Between the trimmed V and J ends, which lost 4 bases and 2 bases, there was a span of 24 bases. CDR1 is SGHDT, CDR2 YYEEEE, per germline. The CDR3 extends over 18 amino acids. Notes on this clone: Its cognate antigen is unknown.

Primers included in the PCR were 60 Vbeta and 13 Jbeta primers. The method was immunoSEQ multiplex PCR; TCRdb's version includes in-frame clones alone and lacks a portion of them. This table has more than 130,000 clones, nearly 80% appearing once. The chain couples TRBV5-6 to TRBJ1-2; TRBD1 might be the D (6 bases). Sequenced material: PBMCs. The receptor was isolated from a male donor in good health and CMV-seronegative. The CDR3 DNA follows: TGTGCCAGCAGCGTAGACCTGGGGGCGGACAGAGACAACTATGGCTACACCTTC. Translating it yields CASSVDLGADRDNYGYTF. The full variable domain, with the rest looked up from reference TRBV5-6 and TRBJ1-2, is DAGVTQSPTHLIKTRGQQVTLRCSPKSGHDTVSWYQQALGQGPQFIFQYYEEEERQRGNFPDRFSGHQFPNYSSELNVNALLLGDSALYLCASSVDLGADRDNYGYTFGSGTRLTVV.